These 2 T cell receptor beta chains share one sample of origin, sequenced in a study of cytomegalovirus exposure and HLA in healthy donors. 13 Jbeta primers and 60 Vbeta primers were used for the PCR. The repertoire was sequenced with immunoSEQ multiplex PCR; TCRdb's copy has only in-frame clones and lacks some. Its table lists roughly 84,000 clones. The specimen sequenced was PBMCs. Receptors were obtained from a man between 50 and 59 years old in good health and CMV-seronegative.

The rearrangement joins TRBV2 to TRBJ2-1; a possible D gene is TRBD1 (6 bases). CDR3 size: 15 residues. Deletions cut 3 bases from V and 4 bases from J, with 13 bases between. Germline V gene sequence: CDR1 SNHLY, CDR2 FYNNEI. CDR3 region: CASSETGTSYNEQFF. The DNA for the CDR3 is TGTGCCAGCAGTGAGACCGGGACATCTTACAATGAGCAGTTCTTC.

The chain is built from TRBV19 and TRBJ1-5; the D is unclear. The V and J ends lost 2 bases and 1 base respectively, with 12 bases between them. CDR1 LNHDA and CDR2 SQIVND come from the germline V gene (reference sequence). The CDR3 runs to 16 residues. The CDR3 nucleotides read TGTGCCAGTAGTATATATGGCAGGATGAGCAATCAGCCCCAGCATTTT. Amino acid sequence: CASSIYGRMSNQPQHF.